The entry that follows covers one T cell receptor (beta chain) sequence. Its target is not known. Despite likely unrecorded immune exposures, the donors were nominally healthy at the time of sampling. This record comes from a study of cytomegalovirus exposure and HLA in healthy donors. Study information: There were 65 million to 85 million unique TCRs (from HLA-typed donors) in an early data release. Study results and caveats: Previously analyzed data showed that most TCR beta V segments were productive at a frequency of about 87% or about 30%. It was reported that the classifier diagnosed cytomegalovirus status with high specificity and sensitivity in both the original and validation cohorts.

The CDR3 sequence is 14 residues long. V was pared by 5 bases and J by 14 bases, with 10 bases of the junction left unmatched. The germline V gene encodes CDR1 MNHNY and CDR2 SVGAGI (reference sequence). PCR involved 60 Vbeta and 13 Jbeta primers. Here immunoSEQ multiplex PCR was the method, and the copy in TCRdb shows in-frame clones only, minus some. The sample holds 170,000 or so clones, roughly 73% seen once. V and J are TRBV6-6 and TRBJ2-1; 12 bases fit TRBD2. The receptor was isolated from a woman aged 25 to 39 in good health and CMV-seronegative. The source material was PBMCs. The CDR3 is CASSPFGLAGSEFF. Written as DNA, the CDR3 is TGTGCCAGCAGTCCCTTCGGACTAGCGGGGTCCGAGTTCTTC.